The clone carrying this T cell receptor beta chain was counted many times. What it binds is not known. The CDR3 consists of 14 residues. Trimming removed 6 bases from V and 4 bases from J, with 10 bases in between. Per the germline V gene, CDR1 is SGHNT and CDR2 is YENEEA. The TCR cDNA carried a universal primer site and UMIs from 5'RACE template switching. MiXCR was run by TCRdb on the 5' RACE reads, yielding one entry per CDR3 protein. Among more than 300,000 distinct CDR3 sequences listed, around 7% were seen once. This sample is part of a study of T cells after yellow fever vaccination. In the study overall: In the case of low-cell-number fractions, SMART-Seq v4 Ultra Low Input was used for preparation.

General study results and limits: High-abundance clonotypes from the bulk population could contaminate FACS-sorted repertoires. Among primary-vaccination clones, most reappeared after the booster, at around 97% for CD4 and more than 75% for CD8.

V is TRBV11-3 and J is TRBJ2-6, with D hard to call. Sequencing used PBMCs, obtained around 45 days after the first yellow fever vaccination. The clonotype comes from a man between 18 and 35 years old who received the YFV17D yellow fever vaccine. As DNA, the CDR3 is TGTGCCAGCAGTGTGGAATCCGGGGCCAACGTCCTGACTTTC. It codes for CASSVESGANVLTF.